A single sample gave rise to the 4 T cell receptor beta chains below, sequenced in a study of blood T cell repertoires in COVID-19. Clones were read by immunoSEQ multiplex PCR, and TCRdb kept only the in-frame ones, dropping some. This table holds about 240,000 clones, about 86% found once. Input material: PBMCs or T cells enriched from blood (not recorded which). Source of these receptors: a woman between 35 and 50 years old with acute COVID-19.

This sequence joins TRBV5-6 and TRBJ2-5; 7 bases are a match to TRBD2. After removal of 4 bases from V and 3 bases from J, the junction contained 15 bases not matched to a gene. Germline V lookup: CDR1 SGHDT, CDR2 YYEEEE. This CDR3 is built from 17 residues. CDR3 region: CASSVVRASGDEETQYF. CDR3 nucleotide sequence: TGTGCCAGCAGCGTGGTGAGGGCTAGCGGAGACGAAGAGACCCAGTACTTC. Full variable domain (remainder filled in from reference TRBV5-6 and TRBJ2-5): DAGVTQSPTHLIKTRGQQVTLRCSPKSGHDTVSWYQQALGQGPQFIFQYYEEEERQRGNFPDRFSGHQFPNYSSELNVNALLLGDSALYLCASSVVRASGDEETQYFGPGTRLLVL.

The J gene is TRBJ1-2, the V gene TRBV18; D is undetermined. This CDR3 comprises 15 residues. The germline CDR1 and CDR2 sequences are KGHSH and LQKENI. V lost 5 bases to trimming and J lost 4 bases, with 17 bases between them. The CDR3: CASSLGEAETYGYTF. The CDR3 nucleotides read TGTGCCAGCTCATTGGGAGAGGCGGAAACCTATGGCTACACCTTC.

V is TRBV6-5 and J is TRBJ2-7, with TRBD2 identical over 10 bases. The CDR3 runs to 15 residues. Trimming removed 0 bases from V and 4 bases from J; junction bases left unmatched: 3. Germline V gene lookup returns CDR1 MNHEY and CDR2 SVGAGI. Here the CDR3 reads CASSYSGSGGYEQYF. CDR3 in DNA: TGTGCCAGCAGTTACTCGGGTAGCGGGGGGTACGAGCAGTACTTC.

This clone showed up just once. The rearrangement uses TRBV27 and TRBJ2-1; TRBD2 aligns across 13 bases. Germline V gene lookup returns CDR1 MNHEY and CDR2 SMNVEV (reference sequence). This CDR3 comprises 17 residues. After removal of 6 bases from V and 4 bases from J, the junction contained 9 bases not matched to a gene. This CDR3 is CASSPRLAGGKYNEQFF. CDR3 coding DNA: TGTGCCAGCAGCCCGAGACTAGCGGGAGGAAAGTACAATGAGCAGTTCTTC.